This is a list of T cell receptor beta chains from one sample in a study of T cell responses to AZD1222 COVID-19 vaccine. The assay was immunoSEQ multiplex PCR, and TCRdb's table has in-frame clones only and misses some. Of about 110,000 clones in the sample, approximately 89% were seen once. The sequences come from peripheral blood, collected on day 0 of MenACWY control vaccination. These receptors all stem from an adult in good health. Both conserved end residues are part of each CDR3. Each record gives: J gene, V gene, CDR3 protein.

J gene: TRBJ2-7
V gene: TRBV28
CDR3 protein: CASSSTDSYEQYF

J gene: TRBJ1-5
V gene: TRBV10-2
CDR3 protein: CASSADSSNQPQHF

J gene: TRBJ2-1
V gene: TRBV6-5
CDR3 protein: CASSYQTGGEYNEQFF

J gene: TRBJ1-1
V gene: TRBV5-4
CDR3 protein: CASSYYYTEAFF

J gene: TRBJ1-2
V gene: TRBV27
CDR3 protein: CASSHGTGRDYGYTF

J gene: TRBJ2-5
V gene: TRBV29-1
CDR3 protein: CSVGPVETQYF

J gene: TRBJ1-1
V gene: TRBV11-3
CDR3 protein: CASSSGQGSTEAFF

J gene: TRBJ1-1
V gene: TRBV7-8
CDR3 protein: CASRLGNTEAFF

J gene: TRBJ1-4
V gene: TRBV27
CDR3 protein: CASKPQGAGEKLFF

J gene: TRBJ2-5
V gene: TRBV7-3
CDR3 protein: CASSPGGQTQYF

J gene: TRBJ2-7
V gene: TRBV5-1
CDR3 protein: CASSLDRAFSEQYF

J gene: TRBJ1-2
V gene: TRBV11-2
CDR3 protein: CASSLDQQGFYGYTF

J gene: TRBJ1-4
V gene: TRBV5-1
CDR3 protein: CASSSRGLNEKLFF

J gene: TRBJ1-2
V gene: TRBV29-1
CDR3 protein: CSVRGGSFGYTF

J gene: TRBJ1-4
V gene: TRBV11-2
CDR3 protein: CASSPLTGNEKLFF

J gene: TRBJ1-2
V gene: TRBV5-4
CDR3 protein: CASSFQGDYGYTF

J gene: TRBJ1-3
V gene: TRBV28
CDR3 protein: CASSLSGSGNTIYF

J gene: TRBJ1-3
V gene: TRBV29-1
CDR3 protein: CSARDNSGNTIYF

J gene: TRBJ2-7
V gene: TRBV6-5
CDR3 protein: CASSYRTQGSGEQYF

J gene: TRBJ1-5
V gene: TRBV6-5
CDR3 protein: CASSYSVSNQPQHF

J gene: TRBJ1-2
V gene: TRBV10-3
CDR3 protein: CAIGSQSYGYTF

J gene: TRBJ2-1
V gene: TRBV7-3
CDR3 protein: CASSLTSSGGHTSYNEQFF

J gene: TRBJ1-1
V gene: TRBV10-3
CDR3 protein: CAIRADSLGTEAFF

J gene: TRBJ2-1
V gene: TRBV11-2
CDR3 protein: CASSALAGFSYNEQFF

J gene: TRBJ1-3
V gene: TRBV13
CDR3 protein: CASSLTEAGNTIYF

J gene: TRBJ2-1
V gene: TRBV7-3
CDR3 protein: CASSPSPNEQFF

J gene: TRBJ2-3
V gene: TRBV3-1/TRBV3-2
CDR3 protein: CASSQGLAGASTDTQYF

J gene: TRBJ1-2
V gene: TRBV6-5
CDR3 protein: CASSTGGLPYGYTF

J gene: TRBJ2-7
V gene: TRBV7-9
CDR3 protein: CASSPKGPYEQYF

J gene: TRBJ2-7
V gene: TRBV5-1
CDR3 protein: CASSLGGAPEQYF

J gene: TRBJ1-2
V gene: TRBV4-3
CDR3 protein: CASSQELGQVGPNYGYTF

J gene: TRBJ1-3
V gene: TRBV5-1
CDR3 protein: CASSLQTGRRSGNTIYF

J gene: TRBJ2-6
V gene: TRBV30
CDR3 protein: CAWGGFKQISGANVLTF

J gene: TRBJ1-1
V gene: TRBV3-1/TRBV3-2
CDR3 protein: CASSQIGGQGAFF

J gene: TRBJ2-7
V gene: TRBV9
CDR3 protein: CASSPHTQTVIYEQYF

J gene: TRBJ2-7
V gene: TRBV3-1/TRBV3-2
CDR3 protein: CASSPRDRGEEQYF

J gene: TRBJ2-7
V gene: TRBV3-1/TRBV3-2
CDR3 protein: CASSQHTSGGVQQYF

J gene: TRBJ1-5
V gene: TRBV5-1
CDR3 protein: CASSLAGVFNQPQHF

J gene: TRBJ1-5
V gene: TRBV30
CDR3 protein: CAWSARVGNQPQHF

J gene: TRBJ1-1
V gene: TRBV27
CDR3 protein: CASSPGTRGTEAFF

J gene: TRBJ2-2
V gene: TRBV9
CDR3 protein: CASSGTGVANTGELFF

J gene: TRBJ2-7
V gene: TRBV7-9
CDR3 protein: CASSLVVRAEQYF

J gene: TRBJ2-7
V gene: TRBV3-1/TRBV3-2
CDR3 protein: CASSPRDRSYEQYF

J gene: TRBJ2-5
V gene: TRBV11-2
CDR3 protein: CASSFAETQYF

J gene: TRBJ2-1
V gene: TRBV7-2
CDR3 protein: CASSLAKASGDWDNEQFF

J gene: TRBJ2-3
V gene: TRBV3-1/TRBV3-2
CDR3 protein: CASSRGQGTDTQYF

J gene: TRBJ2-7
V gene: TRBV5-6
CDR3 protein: CASSLEGRDTYEQYF

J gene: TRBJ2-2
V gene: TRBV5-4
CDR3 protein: CASGPVGQIFTGELFF

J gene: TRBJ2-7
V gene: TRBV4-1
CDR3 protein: CASSQDLKGHIKKQYF

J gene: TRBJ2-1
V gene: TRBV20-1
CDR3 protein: CSASGYRGGPEEEQFF

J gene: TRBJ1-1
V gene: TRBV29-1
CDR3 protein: CSVGLGTGRTEAFF